Shown below are 17 T cell receptor beta chains from a single sample sequenced in a study of beta chain features in type 1 diabetes. Every isolated RNA sample was fully reverse transcribed, so sequencing captured expressed TCRB transcripts. Here immunoSEQ multiplex PCR was the method, and the copy in TCRdb shows in-frame clones only, minus some. The data contain about 38,000 clones, about 65% of them singletons. Sequencing was carried out using Tregs from blood. These receptors came from a woman younger than 45 in good health.

The chain links TRBV9 to TRBJ2-3; 12 nucleotides match TRBD2. V lost 3 bases to trimming and J lost 3 bases; unmatched junction nucleotides: 8. Germline V gene data show CDR1 as SGDLS and CDR2 as YYNGEE. The CDR3 consists of 17 residues. CDR3 sequence reads: CASSGGPLAGGTDTQYF. Here the CDR3 DNA reads TGTGCCAGCAGCGGGGGCCCTCTAGCGGGAGGGACAGATACGCAGTATTTT.

This sequence joins TRBV18 and TRBJ2-7; 8 nucleotides align to TRBD1. The germline V gene encodes CDR1 KGHSH and CDR2 LQKENI. The CDR3 covers 13 residues. V was pared by 2 bases and J by 7 bases, with 4 bases of the junction left unmatched. CDR3 sequence: CASSPIRDREQYF. In DNA form, the CDR3 reads TGTGCCAGCTCACCAATCCGGGACAGGGAGCAGTACTTC.

The DNA of the CDR3 is TGTGCCAGCAGCTTGGCCGGACTAGCGGGAGTACCCGAGCAGTACTTC. Its translation: CASSLAGLAGVPEQYF. V gene TRBV13 combines with J gene TRBJ2-7, with 13 bases lining up with TRBD2. V gave up 3 bases and J gave up 6 bases; unmatched junction bases: 8. Germline V gives CDR1 PRHDT, CDR2 FYEKMQ (reference sequence). The CDR3 covers 16 residues.

V is TRBV20-1 and J is TRBJ2-3, with TRBD2 as a possible D gene (5 bases). Trimming cost V 3 bases and J 6 bases, with 7 bases left between them. This CDR3 spans 11 amino acids. Germline loops: CDR1 DFQATT, CDR2 SNEGSKA (reference sequence). In DNA, the CDR3 is TGCAGTGCTAGTCGAGGGGATACGCAGTATTTT. It encodes CSASRGDTQYF.

V and J are TRBV7-2 and TRBJ2-5, with TRBD2 matching 8 bases. V was clipped by 1 base and J by 2 bases; unmatched bases: 12. The germline gives CDR1 SGHTA, CDR2 FQGNSA. The CDR3 runs to 18 residues. DNA of the CDR3: TGTGCCAGCAGCTTAGGATTGCTGGCGGGAGGACATCAAGAGACCCAGTACTTC. The encoded protein is CASSLGLLAGGHQETQYF.

The CDR3 bases are TGTGCCAGCAGCTCGGGACTAGCGGGCCCCAGGGCGTTCTTC. Translated: CASSSGLAGPRAFF. The chain couples TRBV27 to TRBJ2-1; TRBD2 aligns across 12 bases. The germline CDR1 and CDR2 sequences are MNHEY and SMNVEV (reference sequence). Trimming at V came to 6 bases and at J to 15 bases, leaving 12 bases not matched to a gene. This CDR3 comprises 14 residues.

This chain joins TRBV18 and TRBJ1-1; 12 positions agree with TRBD1. CDR3 size: 18 residues. The germline gives CDR1 KGHSH, CDR2 LQKENI. V dropped 6 bases and J dropped 2; count of bases not matched to a gene: 13. This CDR3 reads CASSPWDRGLEINTEAFF. The CDR3 coding sequence is TGTGCCAGCTCCCCTTGGGACAGGGGGCTCGAAATTAACACTGAAGCTTTCTTT.

V and J are TRBV18 and TRBJ2-7, with TRBD2 identical over 8 bases. Germline values: CDR1 KGHSH, CDR2 LQKENI. V was clipped by 3 bases and J by 1 base; unmatched bases: 14. This CDR3 has 18 residues. The CDR3 reads CASSPRPITSGSSYEQYF. CDR3 in DNA: TGTGCCAGCTCACCGCGTCCGATAACTAGCGGATCTTCCTACGAGCAGTACTTC.

This clone has a handful of counts. The rearrangement uses TRBV7-9 and TRBJ2-7; TRBD2 matches at 8 bases. There are 17 residues in the CDR3. After removal of 0 bases from V and 4 bases from J, the junction contained 11 bases not matched to a gene. CDR1 SEHNR and CDR2 FQNEAQ come from the germline V gene (reference sequence). The CDR3 reads CASSLAVRGGRTYEQYF. In DNA, the CDR3 is TGTGCCAGCAGCTTAGCGGTGCGGGGCGGGAGGACGTACGAGCAGTACTTC. Full variable domain (outside the CDR3, taken from reference TRBV7-9 and TRBJ2-7): DTGVSQNPRHKITKRGQNVTFRCDPISEHNRLYWYRQTLGQGPEFLTYFQNEAQLEKSRLLSDRFSAERPKGSFSTLEIQRTEQGDSAMYLCASSLAVRGGRTYEQYFGPGTRLTVT.

The chain has TRBV7-9 and TRBJ2-1; D is unclear. CDR3 length: 14 residues. Germline CDR1 is SEHNR and CDR2 is FQNEAQ (reference sequence). Trimming shortened V by 4 bases and J by 6 bases, and 13 bases separated the two germline ends. CDR3 sequence reads: CASSSSDRRNEQFF. The CDR3 region has the DNA TGTGCCAGCAGCTCTAGTGATAGGCGCAATGAGCAGTTCTTC.

V is TRBV7-9 and J is TRBJ2-7, with 7 bases matching TRBD2. CDR1 and CDR2 (germline): SEHNR, FQNEAQ (reference sequence). CDR3 length: 16 residues. Trimming removed 1 base from V and 3 bases from J; junction bases left unmatched: 9. The CDR3 loop reads CASSLVGGGPDYEQYF. In DNA form, the CDR3 reads TGTGCCAGCAGCTTAGTTGGGGGAGGGCCCGACTACGAGCAGTACTTC.

This clone has just a few counts. This chain links TRBV7-2 with TRBJ2-7; 16 nucleotides match TRBD2. V shed 2 bases and J 3 bases; nucleotides not matched to a gene: 10. Germline V gene lookup returns CDR1 SGHTA and CDR2 FQGNSA. The CDR3 spans 19 residues. The CDR3 DNA is TGTGCCAGCAGCTTACTTGGGACTAGCGGGAGGGGCCGAAGCTACGAGCAGTACTTC. Amino acids: CASSLLGTSGRGRSYEQYF.

This clone was seen only a few times. This chain joins TRBV7-2 and TRBJ2-7, with 8 bases matching TRBD2. The CDR3 runs to 14 residues. The trim removed 5 bases at V and 3 bases at J, leaving 6 bases unmatched. CDR1 SGHTA and CDR2 FQGNSA come from the germline V gene. CDR3 DNA: TGTGCCAGCAGCCTGACGGCGGGAGGCTACGAGCAGTACTTC. It specifies CASSLTAGGYEQYF.

This clone was counted only a few times. The V gene is TRBV18, the J gene TRBJ1-1, with a possible D match to TRBD1 (6 bases). Germline CDR1 is KGHSH and CDR2 is LQKENI. V dropped 6 bases and J dropped 2 bases, with 16 bases sitting between them. The CDR3 is 15 residues long. The chain's CDR3 is CASSPSRQVNTEAFF. DNA for the CDR3: TGTGCCAGCTCGCCTTCCCGACAGGTTAACACTGAAGCTTTCTTT.

This clone was counted a single time. The rearrangement uses TRBV5-5 and TRBJ2-2; tentative D call: TRBD2 (5 bases). Trimming took off 6 bases at V and 1 base at J, with 16 bases between the two ends. This CDR3 has 16 amino acids. From germline, CDR1 is SGHKS and CDR2 YYEKEE (reference sequence). This CDR3 reads CASKNRLAMNTGELFF. In nucleotides, the CDR3 is TGTGCCAGCAAGAATCGATTAGCGATGAACACCGGGGAGCTGTTTTTT.

This clone was detected only once. The rearrangement uses TRBV29-1 and TRBJ2-2; 11 nucleotides agree with TRBD2. Germline assignment: CDR1 SQVTM and CDR2 ANQGSEA. V gave up 7 bases and J gave up 2 bases; unmatched junction bases: 18. This CDR3 has 19 amino acids. This CDR3 is CSARGWGTGLAGNTGELFF. CDR3 nucleotide sequence: TGCAGCGCGAGGGGATGGGGGACCGGACTAGCGGGCAACACCGGGGAGCTGTTTTTT.

CDR3 sequence (DNA): TGTGCCAGCAGTAGGACAGGGAAGGTCTACGAGCAGTACTTC. This translates into CASSRTGKVYEQYF. The chain links TRBV27 to TRBJ2-7; 8 bases map to TRBD1. The germline gives CDR1 MNHEY, CDR2 SMNVEV (reference sequence). Germline trimming cut 5 bases from V and 3 bases from J; bases unmatched to any gene: 6. The CDR3 totals 14 residues.